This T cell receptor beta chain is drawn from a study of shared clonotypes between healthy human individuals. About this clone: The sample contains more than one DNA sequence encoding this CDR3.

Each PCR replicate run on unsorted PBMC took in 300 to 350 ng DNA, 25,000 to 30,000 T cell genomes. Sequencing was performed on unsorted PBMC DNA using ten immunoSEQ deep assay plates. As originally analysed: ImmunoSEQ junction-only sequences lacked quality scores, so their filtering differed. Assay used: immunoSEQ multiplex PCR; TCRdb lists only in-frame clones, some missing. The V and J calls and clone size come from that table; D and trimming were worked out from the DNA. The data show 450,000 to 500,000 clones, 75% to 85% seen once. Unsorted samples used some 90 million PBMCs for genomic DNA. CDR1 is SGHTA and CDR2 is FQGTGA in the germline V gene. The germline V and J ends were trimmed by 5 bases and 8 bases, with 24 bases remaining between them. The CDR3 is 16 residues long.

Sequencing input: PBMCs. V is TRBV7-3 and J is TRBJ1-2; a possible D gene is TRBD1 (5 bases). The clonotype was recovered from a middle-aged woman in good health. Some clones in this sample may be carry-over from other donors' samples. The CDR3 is CASSQRSSWGGHGYTF. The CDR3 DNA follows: TGTGCCAGCAGCCAACGCTCAAGTTGGGGAGGACACGGCTACACCTTC.